These 18 T cell receptor beta chains originate from one sample sequenced in a study of blood T cell repertoires in COVID-19. Produced via immunoSEQ multiplex PCR; TCRdb's table is partial and in-frame only. The data show roughly 260,000 clones, 91% seen once. The sample comprised PBMCs or T cells enriched from blood (not recorded which). The receptor source for this set is a human donor in a cohort exposed to, infected with or recovered from COVID-19 (not recorded which). The donor label of this sample is uncertain.

This chain joins TRBV4-1 and TRBJ1-2; 8 bases match TRBD1. The V gene end was trimmed by 2 bases and the J gene end by 2 bases; junction bases not matched to a gene: 10. CDR1 and CDR2 from the germline V gene are MGHRA and YSYEKL. The CDR3 is 17 amino acids. CDR3 region: CASSQPLRQGPNYGYTF. Written as DNA, the CDR3 is TGCGCCAGCAGCCAACCTCTCAGACAGGGGCCGAACTATGGCTACACCTTC.

This clone was counted between two and nine times. The V call is TRBV2, the J call TRBJ2-3; 12 nucleotides agree with TRBD1. V dropped 6 bases and J dropped 4; count of bases not matched to a gene: 8. Germline lookup yields CDR1 SNHLY and CDR2 FYNNEI. There are 16 residues in the CDR3. The CDR3 spells CASSRKGQGASDTQYF. As DNA, the CDR3 is TGTGCCAGCAGCCGAAAGGGACAGGGGGCCTCAGATACGCAGTATTTT.

The V gene is TRBV9, the J gene TRBJ1-5; D is possibly TRBD1 (5 bases). The CDR3 sequence is 15 residues long. The V gene lost 4 bases and the J gene lost 5 bases, with 16 bases spanning the gap. Germline V gene sequence: CDR1 SGDLS, CDR2 YYNGEE. The CDR3 reads CASSPAGGSYQPQHF. The CDR3 coding sequence is TGTGCCAGCAGCCCTGCCGGGGGTTCCTATCAGCCCCAGCATTTT.

The chain uses TRBV19 and TRBJ1-5, with a possible D match to TRBD1 (5 bases). The CDR3 sequence is 15 residues long. Germline values: CDR1 LNHDA, CDR2 SQIVND (reference sequence). V shed 6 bases and J shed 3 bases, with 15 bases lying between them. The CDR3: CASSRLQGANQPQHF. The CDR3 DNA reads TGTGCCAGTAGCCGACTTCAGGGTGCCAATCAGCCCCAGCATTTT.

V is TRBV9 and J is TRBJ2-1; TRBD2 matches 12 bases. Germline CDR1 is SGDLS and CDR2 is YYNGEE. The CDR3 runs 19 residues. V was pared by 0 bases and J by 0 bases, with 7 bases of the junction left unmatched. The CDR3 protein is CASSVALAGGRRSYNEQFF. The CDR3 nucleotides read TGTGCCAGCAGCGTAGCTCTAGCGGGGGGGCGACGCTCCTACAATGAGCAGTTCTTC.

This chain links TRBV5-1 with TRBJ2-2, with 10 bases aligning to TRBD1. Germline values: CDR1 SGHRS, CDR2 YFSETQ. This CDR3 comprises 17 residues. The V gene end was trimmed by 6 bases and the J gene end by 4 bases; junction bases not matched to a gene: 12. The CDR3 bases are TGCGCCAGCAAATCCCAAACCAGGGACAGGGGCACCGGGGAGCTGTTTTTT. This sequence encodes CASKSQTRDRGTGELFF.

The chain's CDR3 is CASSLTGGNSPLHF. The DNA of the CDR3 is TGCGCCAGCAGCTTGACAGGGGGTAATTCACCCCTCCACTTT. The chain recombines TRBV5-1 with TRBJ1-6; 8 positions match TRBD1. V shed 1 base and J 6 bases; nucleotides not matched to a gene: 0. The germline V gene encodes CDR1 SGHRS and CDR2 YFSETQ. There are 14 residues in the CDR3.

V and J are TRBV2 and TRBJ2-5; 10 bases are a match to TRBD2. The ends lost 6 bases at V and 4 bases at J; junction bases unmatched: 11. Germline V lookup: CDR1 SNHLY, CDR2 FYNNEI. The CDR3 loop spans 16 amino acids. This CDR3 reads CASSRQRGGPGETQYF. The CDR3 DNA follows: TGTGCCAGCAGCCGCCAGCGGGGGGGGCCTGGAGAGACCCAGTACTTC.

The chain employs TRBV19 and TRBJ1-4; 8 bases fit TRBD1. The CDR3 extends over 14 amino acids. Germline values: CDR1 LNHDA, CDR2 SQIVND (reference sequence). V lost 8 bases and J lost 10; bases outside the gene matches: 12. The CDR3 nucleotides are TGTGCCAGTCGGGAACAGGGGGGAAACGGAAAACTGTTTTTT. Translation: CASREQGGNGKLFF.

This sequence joins TRBV7-6 and TRBJ1-1, with D unresolved. The CDR3 has 15 amino acids. Germline CDR1 is SGHVS and CDR2 is FNYEAQ. V dropped 1 base and J dropped 0 bases, with 9 bases sitting between them. The CDR3 here is CASSLVTGMNTEAFF. CDR3 DNA: TGTGCCAGCAGCTTAGTGACGGGGATGAACACTGAAGCTTTCTTT.

This clone was seen once. This chain joins TRBV18 and TRBJ1-1, with TRBD1 identical over 7 bases. Looked up from germline, CDR1 is KGHSH and CDR2 is LQKENI. V was pared by 6 bases and J by 1 base, with 8 bases of the junction left unmatched. The CDR3 has 15 residues. CDR3 residues: CASSPEGQRNTEAFF. CDR3 DNA sequence: TGTGCCAGCTCCCCTGAGGGACAGAGGAACACTGAAGCTTTCTTT.

This chain links TRBV30 with TRBJ1-3, with TRBD1 matching 7 bases. In germline, CDR1 is GTSNPN, CDR2 SVGIG (reference sequence). The CDR3 is 12 amino acids. After removal of 5 bases from V and 4 bases from J, the junction contained 2 bases not matched to a gene. The CDR3 DNA sequence: TGTGCCTGGGACAGGGCAGGAAACACCATATATTTT. Its translation is CAWDRAGNTIYF.

This clone was seen a single time. The V and J genes are TRBV19 and TRBJ1-3; D is undetermined. The CDR3 is made up of 15 amino acids. CDR1 and CDR2 from the germline V gene are LNHDA and SQIVND (reference sequence). Trimming removed 8 bases at V and 2 bases at J, with 16 bases between. CDR3 nucleotide sequence: TGTGCCAGTGGTTCGTGGGAGGTGGCTGGAAACACCATATATTTT. Its translation is CASGSWEVAGNTIYF.

The V call is TRBV6-6, the J call TRBJ1-2, with a possible D match to TRBD1 (5 bases). Germline CDR1 reads MNHNY; CDR2 reads SVGAGI (reference sequence). V shed 6 bases and J shed 7 bases, with 12 bases lying between them. This CDR3 spans 12 amino acids. The CDR3 region has the DNA TGTGCCAGCAGGCGGGGGGTTACTGGCTACACCTTC. Its translation is CASRRGVTGYTF.

This clone was counted a single time. This chain connects TRBV28 to TRBJ1-3, with 8 bases identical to TRBD1. Germline assignment: CDR1 MDHEN and CDR2 SYDVKM. The V and J ends lost 3 bases and 5 bases, in that order; junction bases with no gene match: 15. This CDR3 comprises 18 residues. The CDR3 DNA reads as TGTGCCAGCAGTTTCCGGCCCAGCAGGGGGCCCCTCAGAAACACCATATATTTT. Protein product: CASSFRPSRGPLRNTIYF.

Here the CDR3 reads CASSLAHGRGLTNEKLFF. The CDR3 DNA is TGTGCCAGCAGCTTAGCGCACGGCAGGGGGCTAACTAATGAAAAACTGTTTTTT. The chain recombines TRBV7-9 with TRBJ1-4; 8 nucleotides line up with TRBD1. Trimming removed 0 bases from V and 1 base from J; junction bases left unmatched: 7. This CDR3 is built from 18 residues. From germline, CDR1 is SEHNR and CDR2 FQNEAQ (reference sequence).

The V and J genes are TRBV21-1 and TRBJ1-2. TRBV21-1 is described as a pseudogene. The CDR3 has 15 residues. CDR3 sequence reads: CASSSREKGKDGYTF. The DNA for the CDR3 is TGTGCCAGCAGCTCTCGGGAGAAGGGGAAGGATGGCTACACCTTC.

This clone was observed a few times. CDR3 sequence: CASSLLAGLGYTF. The CDR3 nucleotides are TGTGCCAGCAGCTTACTTGCGGGGCTTGGCTACACCTTC. The chain recombines TRBV11-1 with TRBJ1-2; tentatively, D is TRBD1 (5 bases). V was shortened by 2 bases and J by 7 bases, with 11 bases between the two germline ends. The CDR3 covers 13 residues. Germline assignment: CDR1 SGHAT and CDR2 FQDESV (reference sequence).